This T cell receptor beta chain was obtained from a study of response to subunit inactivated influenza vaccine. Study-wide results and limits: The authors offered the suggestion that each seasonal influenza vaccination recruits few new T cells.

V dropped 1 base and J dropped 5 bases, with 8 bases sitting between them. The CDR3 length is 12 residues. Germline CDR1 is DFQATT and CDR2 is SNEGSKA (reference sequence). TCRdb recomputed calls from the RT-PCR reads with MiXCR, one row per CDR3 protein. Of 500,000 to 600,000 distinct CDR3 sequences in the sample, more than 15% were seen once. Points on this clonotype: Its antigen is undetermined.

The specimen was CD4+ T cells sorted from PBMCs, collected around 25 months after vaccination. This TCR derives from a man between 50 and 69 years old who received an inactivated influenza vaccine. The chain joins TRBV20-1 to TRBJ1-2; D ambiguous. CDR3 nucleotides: TGCAGTGCTAGAGCCCCAGGTTATGGCTACACCTTC. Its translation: CSARAPGYGYTF.